These T cell receptor beta chains were read from a single sample in a study of cytomegalovirus exposure and HLA in healthy donors. Repertoires were generated with immunoSEQ multiplex PCR, while TCRdb's copy carries only in-frame clones and drops some. The table lists about 140,000 clones, 65% to 90% of them singletons, with 2.5% to 3.5% in the top ten. The sample consisted of PBMCs. These receptors originate from a woman in her twenties or thirties in good health and CMV-seronegative. Each CDR3 is given with its conserved first and last residue. The D gene is left open where the match is weak. Expanded clones get a size class; other rows say once, few or many, or leave the size out.

clone_size j_call d_call v_call cdr3_nt cdr3_aa
. TRBJ1-2 TRBD1 TRBV7-9 TGTGCCAGCAGCATTTTGACGGGACAGCGAACAGGCTACACCTTC CASSILTGQRTGYTF
. TRBJ1-1 . TRBV7-9 TGTGCCAGCAGCTTAGGGGAGAGATTTGGCGACACTGAAGCTTTCTTT CASSLGERFGDTEAFF
. TRBJ2-7 . TRBV5-8 TGTGCCAGCAGATACAGCGGCTACGAGCAGTACTTC CASRYSGYEQYF
. TRBJ1-2 . TRBV19 TGTGCCACTATAGGGGAGGGGATCTATGGCTACACCTTC CATIGEGIYGYTF
. TRBJ1-1 TRBD1 TRBV18 TGTGCCAGCTCGGAGACGGGACAGACAAGGGAAGCTTTCTTT CASSETGQTREAFF
few TRBJ2-7 TRBD1 TRBV10-1 TGCGCCAGCAGTGAGTACAGGGGAGAGGTGCACGAGCAGTACTTC CASSEYRGEVHEQYF
. TRBJ2-7 . TRBV19 TGTGCCAGTTCACAGGAGTACGAGCAGTACTTC CASSQEYEQYF
. TRBJ2-7 . TRBV19 TGTGCCAGTAGTCCTACCGGGTACCCCGCTGACGAGCAGTACTTC CASSPTGYPADEQYF
. TRBJ2-3 TRBD2 TRBV2 TGTGCCAGCACCGAGACTAGCGGGGTTACAGATACGCAGTATTTT CASTETSGVTDTQYF
. TRBJ2-7 TRBD1 TRBV19 TGTGCCAGTAGTAAAGACAGGGGGCCCTACGAGCAGTACTTC CASSKDRGPYEQYF
. TRBJ2-3 . TRBV9 TGTGCCAGCAGCGTAGGGACTTCTTACACAGATACGCAGTATTTT CASSVGTSYTDTQYF
. TRBJ1-1 . TRBV19 TGTGCCAGTAGTGCTATGTTGAACACTGAAGCTTTCTTT CASSAMLNTEAFF
. TRBJ2-3 TRBD2 TRBV29-1 TGCAGCGCCAGGACTAGCGGGGACACAGATACGCAGTATTTT CSARTSGDTDTQYF
. TRBJ1-2 . TRBV5-4 TGTGCCAGCAGCTTGTTTGAGGAGAGCTATGGCTACACCTTC CASSLFEESYGYTF
. TRBJ2-1 . TRBV7-3 TGTGCCAGCAGCTTTGGGGGCATTGTAAATGAGCAGTTCTTC CASSFGGIVNEQFF
few TRBJ2-2 TRBD2 TRBV11-3 TGTGCCAGCAGCTTAGGCCTAGCGGGGAGCACCGGGGAGCTGTTTTTT CASSLGLAGSTGELFF
. TRBJ1-1 . TRBV30 TGTGCCTGGAGTTCAGGTGGTATGAACACTGAAGCTTTCTTT CAWSSGGMNTEAFF
. TRBJ2-7 TRBD1 TRBV6-1 TGTGCCAGCAGGCGGACAGGGGCCTACGAGCAGTACTTC CASRRTGAYEQYF
. TRBJ2-7 TRBD2 TRBV6-5 TGTGCCAGCAGTTATTCTGGGTGGGGGGGTTACGAGCAGTACTTC CASSYSGWGGYEQYF
. TRBJ2-5 . TRBV5-1 TGCGCCAGCAGCTTGGTAACTAGTGCTCGAGAGACCCAGTACTTC CASSLVTSARETQYF
. TRBJ2-7 TRBD1 TRBV7-9 TGTGCCAGCAGTCCACCGGGACAGGGCTACGAGCAGTACTTC CASSPPGQGYEQYF
. TRBJ2-3 . TRBV18 TGTGCCAGCTCCCCTTGGGGCACAAACACAGATACGCAGTATTTT CASSPWGTNTDTQYF
. TRBJ1-2 . TRBV5-6 TGTGCCAGCAGCTTGGTCGGCAGGGATGGTGCCTATGGCTACACCTTC CASSLVGRDGAYGYTF
few TRBJ1-5 TRBD1 TRBV10-1 TGCGCCGCAGGAGGGGGCGGCAATCAGCCCCAGCATTTT CAAGGGGNQPQHF
. TRBJ1-3 . TRBV19 TGTGCCAGTAGCTTACAGGGACATGGAAACACCATATATTTT CASSLQGHGNTIYF
once TRBJ2-1 TRBD1 TRBV29-1 TGCAGCGTTCCTAGGGGACAGGGGGGATACAATGAGCAGTTCTTC CSVPRGQGGYNEQFF
. TRBJ1-2 . TRBV7-9 TGTTCCAGCAGCTTAGGGGTCCTGGGCGGCTACACCTTC CSSSLGVLGGYTF
. TRBJ2-1 . TRBV9 TGTGCCAGCAGCCCCGGCCTTTTCGCGGAGAGCTCCTACAATGAGCAGTTCTTC CASSPGLFAESSYNEQFF
. TRBJ1-1 . TRBV18 TGTGCCAGCTCACCGGGGAGAGGCAGCACTGAAGCTTTCTTT CASSPGRGSTEAFF
few TRBJ1-4 . TRBV5-6 TGTGCCAGCAGCTTGTTCACACCCGAAAATGAAAAACTGTTTTTT CASSLFTPENEKLFF
. TRBJ1-6 . TRBV19 TGTGCCAGTAGTCCTCAAGGAGGGAGAGTTAATTCACCCCTCCACTTT CASSPQGGRVNSPLHF
. TRBJ1-1 TRBD1 TRBV6-1 TGTGCCGGAAGACAGGGTCCAGTGAACACTGAAGCTTTCTTT CAGRQGPVNTEAFF
. TRBJ1-5 . TRBV5-1 TGCGCCAGCAGCTTGCAGGGTTATAGCAATCAGCCCCAGCATTTT CASSLQGYSNQPQHF
. TRBJ2-3 . TRBV15 TGTGCCACCAGCGGGGCACTGAGGGATACGCAGTATTTT CATSGALRDTQYF
. TRBJ1-5 . TRBV27 TGTGCCAGCAGATCTTACAATCAGCCCCAGCATTTT CASRSYNQPQHF
. TRBJ1-3 . TRBV7-8 TGTGCCAGCAGCTTATCAGGGGGAAACACCATATATTTT CASSLSGGNTIYF
. TRBJ2-2 . TRBV7-9 TGTGCCAGAAGACAAGTGGTAGACACCGGGGAGCTGTTTTTT CARRQVVDTGELFF
. TRBJ2-7 TRBD1 TRBV11-2 TGTGCCAGCAGCTTTCCCGGGACAGGGACCTACGAGCAGTACTTC CASSFPGTGTYEQYF
. TRBJ1-1 TRBD1 TRBV6-5 TGTGCCAGCAAGCCGGGACAGGCGAACACTGAAGCTTTCTTT CASKPGQANTEAFF
few TRBJ2-3 . TRBV6-1 TGTGCCATCACCTTAGAATACACAGATACGCAGTATTTT CAITLEYTDTQYF
. TRBJ2-1 TRBD2 TRBV19 TGTGCCAGTACCCGGACTAGCGGGGGGATCTACAATGAGCAGTTCTTC CASTRTSGGIYNEQFF
. TRBJ2-5 . TRBV30 TGTGCCTGGAGTGTACCGGAGGCTTTGGAGCAGTACTTC CAWSVPEALEQYF
. TRBJ2-7 TRBD2 TRBV5-1 TGCGCCAGCAGCTTGGGCCCTAGCGGGAGATACGAGCAGTACTTC CASSLGPSGRYEQYF
once TRBJ2-2 . TRBV27 TGTGCCAGCAGTTTTCGGCTAGCCGGGGAGCTGTTTTTT CASSFRLAGELFF
. TRBJ2-5 . TRBV5-1 TGCGCCAGCAGCTTGGCCAGGGAAGAGACCCAGTACTTC CASSLAREETQYF
. TRBJ1-5 . TRBV20-1 TGCAGTGCTGGCCCAGGGCAGCCCCAGCATTTT CSAGPGQPQHF
. TRBJ2-1 TRBD2 TRBV27 TGTGCCAGCAGTTACAGACTAGCGGGAGGGCTCTCCTACAATGAGCAGTTCTTC CASSYRLAGGLSYNEQFF
. TRBJ1-2 TRBD1 TRBV7-9 TGTGCCAGCAGCCCCCCCGGGACAGGGAACTATGGCTACACCTTC CASSPPGTGNYGYTF
. TRBJ2-7 TRBD2 TRBV7-9 TGTGCCAGCAGCAGGACTAGCGGGAGAGTACGCGAGCAGTACTTC CASSRTSGRVREQYF
. TRBJ1-5 . TRBV2 TGTGCCAGCAGTGAGAACAGGGGCAATCAGCCCCAGCATTTT CASSENRGNQPQHF
. TRBJ2-5 . TRBV5-1 TGCGCCAGCAGCTTAGGCGGAGACGAGACCCAGTACTTC CASSLGGDETQYF
. TRBJ2-3 TRBD2 TRBV7-2 TGTGCCAGCAGCTTAGTAGGAGCGGGACCCACAGATACGCAGTATTTT CASSLVGAGPTDTQYF
few TRBJ1-1 . TRBV7-8 TGTGCCAGCAGCGAAGGAGGGACTGAAGCTTTCTTT CASSEGGTEAFF